Described below is a single TCR beta chain sequence and its context. Its antigen has not been determined. The record has no base qualities; no much larger clone is one base away. This specimen comes from a study of T and B cells in COVID-19 patients (TCRdb year 2020). Looking at the study overall: In this study, adaptive immunity was profiled in COVID-19 patients who either had active infection or had recovered, using TRB and IGH repertoire sequencing of peripheral blood. A recovered cohort included over 15 patients who provided 20 to 25 samples, and most of these patients had mild to moderate COVID-19 treated on an outpatient basis. A median age of approximately 35 years was recorded in the recovered cohort versus around 67 years in the active-infection cohort. Of the approximately 21 patients in the active-infection cohort, approximately eleven were critically ill and needed mechanical ventilation or ECMO. In the active-infection cohort, 18 of 20 patients had comorbidities linked to unfavorable COVID-19 outcome. Over 8 million TCR sequences were analysed in a TCR and BCR sequence repository that covered around 34 patients and approximately 69 time points. A couple of patients belonged to both the recovered and active cohorts because samples were available from active disease and after recovery. An age-matched reference group of 40 or so healthy donors negative for COVID-19 antibodies was used as the comparison for repertoire analyses. As many as 9 follow-up blood samples were taken per patient, and some of the samples covered different disease stages within the same individual. Overall results and qualifications from the work: Prospective validation of the reported TCR clusters was stated to be required before clinical use. Specific T cell subsets (CD4+/Treg/CD8+) and sorted SARS-CoV-2-responsive or tetramer+ T cells had not yet been sequenced, with those experiments still ongoing. In patients with COVID-19, the usage of TRBV/TRBJ genes was reported to be strongly skewed. A total of 2,331 exclusive TCR clusters, including approximately 30 low-pGen clusters, were found in the recovered cohort. The cohort was considered too small to assess HLA contributions to COVID-19 susceptibility or severity. TRB repertoires were found to be highly clonal in active COVID-19, whereas diversity and richness at recovery were found to rise above healthy donor levels. Few blood samples were available from mildly ill patients while symptoms were present or from severe cases at early time points.

Instrument used: Illumina MiSeq. Multiplex PCR with BIOMED2 TRB-A/B primer pools was used to amplify TRB rearrangements. Two consecutive PCRs added Illumina-compatible adapters and 7-nucleotide sample barcodes to the amplicons. Phusion HS II polymerase was used for all library PCRs. The amplicons were purified from gel with the NucleoSpin Gel and PCR Clean-up kit, measured on Qubit, and combined at roughly 4 nM. Before Illumina next-generation sequencing, the quality of the amplicon pool was assessed on an Agilent 2100 Bioanalyzer. The authors' analysis ran thus. MiXCR 3.0.8 with the default MiXCR reference library was used to annotate TRB rearrangements. Sequences with fewer than 2 reads and non-productive reads were filtered out, and every unique CDR3 nucleotide sequence was treated as a single clone. Clonality, diversity, richness and V-J gene usage were computed in R 3.5.1. GLIPH2 was used for TCR clustering by CDR3 similarity, and generation probabilities were calculated by OLGA. GLIPH2 clusters were kept only when the clusters contained at least four unique TCR clonotypes present in at least three individuals. TCRdb handled the public reads itself, with Q25 trimming in fastp and clone calling in MiXCR, and kept productive beta chains. Each CDR3 protein appears once, grouped with its most common genes and DNA. TCRdb's processing, not the study's, gives the V and J calls here. The sample table shows approximately 3,200 distinct CDR3 sequences, and more than 25% are seen once. Of the sample, roughly 25% is held by the ten largest clones.

Genomic DNA extracted from blood was used in amounts of about 250-550 ng for amplification of TRB repertoires. Relative to germline, V is missing 3 bases and J is missing 6 bases, with 17 bases of the junction outside any gene match. The CDR3 has 18 amino acids, counting the end cysteine and phenylalanine. CDR3 DNA is the only sequence kept; it has 54 bases, read in frame from the first base. The germline V gene (reference sequence) supplies CDR1 LNHDA and CDR2 SQIVND. The sequencing sample was made of blood. The rearrangement combines TRBV19 with TRBJ2-3; 8 junctional bases match TRBD2. The sequence was obtained from a human donor with active COVID-19. The nucleotide sequence reads as follows: TGTGCCAGTAGTATCTCAATCGGGGGAGGAGCGGGGGCGGATACGCAGTATTTT. It translates to CASSISIGGGAGADTQYF.